Sequencing of this T cell receptor beta chain was carried out in a study of blood T cell repertoires in COVID-19. Overall study: Researchers got acute and convalescent COVID-19 samples from the United States, Italy and Spain. Nucleic acid was either cDNA or gDNA, and it came from T cells, B-cell-depleted T cells, or PBMCs.

It was during active infection that Seattle patients were enrolled and then longitudinally followed. Germline CDR1 is SGHNT and CDR2 is YYREEE (reference sequence). V was cut by 3 bases and J by 2 bases, with 11 bases left in between. The CDR3 runs to 14 residues. Original processing notes: Amplified reference gene primers provided the basis for estimating nucleated cell counts. Measured with immunoSEQ multiplex PCR; TCRdb has only the in-frame clones, and not every one. V and J calls plus clone size are reproduced from that table; the DNA served to infer D and trimming. The sample has fewer than 600,000 clones; roughly nine tenths are singletons.

V gene TRBV5-4 combines with J gene TRBJ1-2; D unclear. This receptor was obtained from a man between 18 and 35 years old with COVID-19, enrolled during active disease. The sample comprised peripheral blood. The CDR3 reads CASSSISGNYGYTF. CDR3 in DNA: TGTGCCAGCAGCTCTATCTCGGGAAACTATGGCTACACCTTC. Full variable domain (rest looked up from reference TRBV5-4 and TRBJ1-2): ETGVTQSPTHLIKTRGQQVTLRCSSQSGHNTVSWYQQALGQGPQFIFQYYREEENGRGNFPPRFSGLQFPNYSSELNVNALELDDSALYLCASSSISGNYGYTFGSGTRLTVV.